These 3 T cell receptor beta chains share one sample of origin, sequenced in a study of blood T cell repertoires in COVID-19 (TCRdb year 2020). The receptor library was made with the immunoSEQ multiplex PCR assay. TCRdb mirrors the immuneACCESS table, restricted to in-frame sequences. Some clones are absent from its copies; in checked studies, under half trace to an unresolved V gene, and the reason for the others is unknown. A total of approximately 180,000 clones appear in this sample, roughly 90% of them only once. The ten largest clones capture approximately 0.56% of the sample. Sequencing was performed on peripheral blood. The origin of the receptors is a man aged 50 to 60 with acute or convalescent COVID-19.

The V and J genes are TRBV7-7 and TRBJ2-1; TRBD2 aligns across 7 bases. CDR1 is SSHAT and CDR2 is FNYEAQ in the germline V gene (reference sequence). The CDR3 is 15 amino acids. The junction had 6 bases not matched to a gene; V was cut back by 1 base and J by 6 bases. The CDR3 protein is CASSLDGAGVNEQFF. The DNA for the CDR3 is TGTGCCAGCAGCTTAGACGGGGCGGGAGTCAATGAGCAGTTCTTC.

V and J are TRBV7-8 and TRBJ2-7; D might be TRBD2 (6 bases). The CDR3 spans 13 residues. In germline, CDR1 is SGHVS, CDR2 FQNEAQ. Trimming removed 0 bases at V and 4 bases at J, with 7 bases between. This CDR3 is CASSLARGYEQYF. Here the CDR3 DNA reads TGTGCCAGCAGCTTAGCGCGGGGTTACGAGCAGTACTTC. Looking up the rest from reference TRBV7-8 and TRBJ2-7 gives the full variable domain: GAGVSQSPRYKVAKRGQDVALRCDPISGHVSLFWYQQALGQGPEFLTYFQNEAQLDKSGLPSDRFFAERPEGSVSTLKIQRTQQEDSAVYLCASSLARGYEQYFGPGTRLTVT.

The V and J genes are TRBV2 and TRBJ2-1; 10 nucleotides match TRBD2. The CDR3 loop spans 16 amino acids. Germline V gives CDR1 SNHLY, CDR2 FYNNEI. V lost 6 bases to trimming and J lost 7 bases; unmatched junction nucleotides: 12. CDR3 residues: CASSDSLAGAGNEQFF. For the CDR3, the DNA is TGTGCCAGCAGCGATTCTCTAGCGGGAGCTGGTAATGAGCAGTTCTTC.